Listed below are T cell receptor beta chains from one sample, sequenced in a study of long-term antiretroviral therapy in people with HIV. Using immunoSEQ multiplex PCR, the repertoire was profiled, and TCRdb retains in-frame clones only, with some absent. The table has more than 25,000 clones, about 90% seen once; the top ten hold about 8.3%. Sequenced here: unsorted PBMCs, sampled 3.2 years before starting antiretroviral therapy. These TCRs come from a man aged 50 to 59 with HIV. The CDR3 runs from the conserved cysteine through the conserved F or W. Each record gives: V gene, clone size, D gene, J gene, CDR3 DNA, CDR3 protein. The D gene is left open where the match is weak. The size of a clone is reported for some rows only, either as once, few or many, or as a class for expanded clones.

V gene: TRBV29-1
clone size: .
D gene: .
J gene: TRBJ1-1
CDR3 DNA: TGCAGCGTTGAAGATCCCCACAGGGTCTCTGAAGCTTTCTTT
CDR3 protein: CSVEDPHRVSEAFF

V gene: TRBV7-3
clone size: .
D gene: TRBD2
J gene: TRBJ2-7
CDR3 DNA: TGTGCCAGCAGCGTATCTAGCGGGGGTGGCTACGAGCAGTACTTC
CDR3 protein: CASSVSSGGGYEQYF

V gene: TRBV4-3
clone size: .
D gene: .
J gene: TRBJ1-2
CDR3 DNA: TGCGCCAGCAGCCAAGGTTTATCTTATGGCTACACCTTC
CDR3 protein: CASSQGLSYGYTF

V gene: TRBV6-5
clone size: .
D gene: .
J gene: TRBJ1-2
CDR3 DNA: TGTGCCAGCAGTTACCAAAGGCCGTCTAACTATGGCTACACCTTC
CDR3 protein: CASSYQRPSNYGYTF

V gene: TRBV19
clone size: once
D gene: TRBD2
J gene: TRBJ2-7
CDR3 DNA: TGTGCCAGTAGTAGCGGGACTAGCTACGAGCAGTACTTC
CDR3 protein: CASSSGTSYEQYF

V gene: TRBV7-9
clone size: .
D gene: TRBD2
J gene: TRBJ2-1
CDR3 DNA: TGTGCCAGCAGCTTGACCCTAACTTTAGCGGGAGGGGCCTACAATGAGCAGTTCTTC
CDR3 protein: CASSLTLTLAGGAYNEQFF

V gene: TRBV10-3
clone size: .
D gene: TRBD2
J gene: TRBJ2-6
CDR3 DNA: TGTGCCATCAGTGGGGGAGGGATGCCGGGGGTAGGGGCCAACGTCCTGACTTTC
CDR3 protein: CAISGGGMPGVGANVLTF

V gene: TRBV7-2
clone size: .
D gene: TRBD1
J gene: TRBJ1-1
CDR3 DNA: TGTGCCAGCAGCTTGGGCAGGGGGCTAAACACTGAAGCTTTCTTT
CDR3 protein: CASSLGRGLNTEAFF

V gene: TRBV11-2
clone size: .
D gene: .
J gene: TRBJ2-3
CDR3 DNA: TGTGCCAGCAGCTTAGAATGGGCAGGCACCACAGATACGCAGTATTTT
CDR3 protein: CASSLEWAGTTDTQYF

V gene: TRBV30
clone size: .
D gene: .
J gene: TRBJ2-1
CDR3 DNA: TGTGCCTGGAGTGGTCCCGGGGGCGGCAATGAGCAGTTCTTC
CDR3 protein: CAWSGPGGGNEQFF

V gene: TRBV5-4
clone size: .
D gene: TRBD2
J gene: TRBJ2-7
CDR3 DNA: TGTGCCAGCAGCTTGGTAGCGGGAGTCGACGAGCAGTACTTC
CDR3 protein: CASSLVAGVDEQYF

V gene: TRBV5-1
clone size: .
D gene: .
J gene: TRBJ2-5
CDR3 DNA: TGCGCCAGCAGCGTTGGATCCGGGGCACAAGAGACCCAGTACTTC
CDR3 protein: CASSVGSGAQETQYF

V gene: TRBV7-9
clone size: .
D gene: .
J gene: TRBJ2-1
CDR3 DNA: TGTGCCAGCAGCTTAGTTCTATCCTACAATGAGCAGTTCTTC
CDR3 protein: CASSLVLSYNEQFF

V gene: TRBV23-1
clone size: .
D gene: .
J gene: TRBJ2-5
CDR3 DNA: TGCGCCAGCAGTCAATCCTCTGGGGCGGGTGAGACCCAGTACTTC
CDR3 protein: CASSQSSGAGETQYF

V gene: TRBV7-2
clone size: .
D gene: TRBD1
J gene: TRBJ2-7
CDR3 DNA: TGTGCCAGCAGCCTTGACAGGGGAACGTACTACGAGCAGTACTTC
CDR3 protein: CASSLDRGTYYEQYF

V gene: TRBV9
clone size: .
D gene: .
J gene: TRBJ2-1
CDR3 DNA: TGTGCCAGCAGCGTCCAGGAAGGGCCCCCCTACAATGAGCAGTTCTTC
CDR3 protein: CASSVQEGPPYNEQFF

V gene: TRBV25-1
clone size: .
D gene: TRBD2
J gene: TRBJ2-7
CDR3 DNA: TGTGCCAGCAGTCGTGGTCTAGCGGGCTCCTACGAGCAGTACTTC
CDR3 protein: CASSRGLAGSYEQYF

V gene: TRBV5-4
clone size: once
D gene: .
J gene: TRBJ1-2
CDR3 DNA: TGTGCCAGCAGCTTGAATTTTAGGGGCGAGAATGGCTACACCTTC
CDR3 protein: CASSLNFRGENGYTF

V gene: TRBV5-8
clone size: .
D gene: .
J gene: TRBJ2-7
CDR3 DNA: TGTGCCAGCAGCTTGGAAAGGGGCTACGAGCAGTACTTC
CDR3 protein: CASSLERGYEQYF

V gene: TRBV9
clone size: .
D gene: .
J gene: TRBJ2-1
CDR3 DNA: TGTGCCAGCAGTAAGGAGGGGGAGCAGTTCTTC
CDR3 protein: CASSKEGEQFF

V gene: TRBV2
clone size: .
D gene: .
J gene: TRBJ2-6
CDR3 DNA: TGTGCCACCACGGGTGGGCCTGGGGCCAACGTCCTGACTTTC
CDR3 protein: CATTGGPGANVLTF

V gene: TRBV19
clone size: few
D gene: .
J gene: TRBJ1-2
CDR3 DNA: TGTGCCAGTAGTATTGTCGGTAGAGGCTACACCTTC
CDR3 protein: CASSIVGRGYTF

V gene: TRBV18
clone size: few
D gene: .
J gene: TRBJ1-2
CDR3 DNA: TGTGCCAGCTCAACCGAGGTCAACTATGGCTACACCTTC
CDR3 protein: CASSTEVNYGYTF

V gene: TRBV18
clone size: .
D gene: .
J gene: TRBJ2-7
CDR3 DNA: TGTGCCAGCTCCCCAGGGGTGTGGGGGGAGCAGTACTTC
CDR3 protein: CASSPGVWGEQYF

V gene: TRBV11-3
clone size: .
D gene: .
J gene: TRBJ1-6
CDR3 DNA: TGTGCCAGCAGCTTAGATCGTCCGGGGGCCTCCTATAATTCACCCCTCCACTTT
CDR3 protein: CASSLDRPGASYNSPLHF

V gene: TRBV9
clone size: once
D gene: .
J gene: TRBJ1-4
CDR3 DNA: TGTGCCAGCAGCGTAGCTGGGGGCGGTGAAAAACTGTTTTTT
CDR3 protein: CASSVAGGGEKLFF

V gene: TRBV5-1
clone size: .
D gene: .
J gene: TRBJ2-3
CDR3 DNA: TGCGCCAGCAGCCTGGACGGGCCTACCTATACAATGGATACGCAGTATTTT
CDR3 protein: CASSLDGPTYTMDTQYF

V gene: TRBV7-8
clone size: .
D gene: TRBD1
J gene: TRBJ2-7
CDR3 DNA: TGTGCCAGCAGCTTCCTACAGGGGGCTGTCTACGAGCAGTGCTTC
CDR3 protein: CASSFLQGAVYEQCF

V gene: TRBV11-2
clone size: .
D gene: .
J gene: TRBJ1-2
CDR3 DNA: TGTGCCAGCAGCTTAGGGTCTTGGGGGACGGGCTATGGCTACACCTTC
CDR3 protein: CASSLGSWGTGYGYTF

V gene: TRBV7-9
clone size: .
D gene: .
J gene: TRBJ1-2
CDR3 DNA: TGTGCCAGCAGCTTAGACAGGGCAGGCTATGGCTACACCTTC
CDR3 protein: CASSLDRAGYGYTF

V gene: TRBV10-2
clone size: .
D gene: TRBD2
J gene: TRBJ2-1
CDR3 DNA: TGCGCCAGCAGTGTAGCGGGGAGCACCAAGCCCAATGAGCAGTTCTTC
CDR3 protein: CASSVAGSTKPNEQFF

V gene: TRBV7-9
clone size: .
D gene: .
J gene: TRBJ2-1
CDR3 DNA: TGTGCCAGCAGCTTATTGTCTGGGCCCTACAATGAGCAGTTCTTC
CDR3 protein: CASSLLSGPYNEQFF

V gene: TRBV7-9
clone size: once
D gene: TRBD1
J gene: TRBJ2-3
CDR3 DNA: TGTGCCAGCAGCCTAAGACAGGGAGTAGATACGCAGTATTTT
CDR3 protein: CASSLRQGVDTQYF

V gene: TRBV6-5
clone size: .
D gene: TRBD1
J gene: TRBJ1-4
CDR3 DNA: TGTGCCAGCGGGCAGACAGGGGCTGAAAAACTGTTTTTT
CDR3 protein: CASGQTGAEKLFF

V gene: TRBV7-9
clone size: .
D gene: TRBD1
J gene: TRBJ1-5
CDR3 DNA: TGTGCCAGCAGCAAAGACAGGGACACTTATAGCAATCAGCCCCAGCATTTT
CDR3 protein: CASSKDRDTYSNQPQHF

V gene: TRBV6-5
clone size: .
D gene: .
J gene: TRBJ2-1
CDR3 DNA: TGTGCCAGCAGCTTAACTAGAGGTGAGCAGTTCTTC
CDR3 protein: CASSLTRGEQFF

V gene: TRBV11-2
clone size: .
D gene: .
J gene: TRBJ2-5
CDR3 DNA: TGTGCCAGCAGCCCCCGGGTCCGACTAGAGACCCAGTACTTC
CDR3 protein: CASSPRVRLETQYF

V gene: TRBV5-1
clone size: .
D gene: .
J gene: TRBJ2-1
CDR3 DNA: TGCGCCAGCAGCTTGGCTTACAATGAGCAGTTCTTC
CDR3 protein: CASSLAYNEQFF

V gene: TRBV4-3
clone size: few
D gene: .
J gene: TRBJ1-6
CDR3 DNA: TGCGCCAGCAGCCAAGATCCCCAGGGCGAATCACCCCTCCACTTT
CDR3 protein: CASSQDPQGESPLHF

V gene: TRBV6-5
clone size: once
D gene: .
J gene: TRBJ2-6
CDR3 DNA: TGTGCCAGCAAAACCGGGGCCAACGTCCTGACTTTC
CDR3 protein: CASKTGANVLTF

V gene: TRBV6-4
clone size: few
D gene: TRBD1
J gene: TRBJ1-2
CDR3 DNA: TGTGCCAGCAGCTCTGGGACAGTAGGTGGCTACACCTTC
CDR3 protein: CASSSGTVGGYTF

V gene: TRBV5-1
clone size: .
D gene: .
J gene: TRBJ1-1
CDR3 DNA: TGCGCCAGCAGCTCGGACGTCGGAACCACTGAAGCTTTCTTT
CDR3 protein: CASSSDVGTTEAFF

V gene: TRBV2
clone size: once
D gene: .
J gene: TRBJ2-5
CDR3 DNA: TGTGCCAGCTCCGGGACGACCGGACCCCAAGAGACCCAGTACTTC
CDR3 protein: CASSGTTGPQETQYF

V gene: TRBV28
clone size: .
D gene: TRBD1
J gene: TRBJ1-3
CDR3 DNA: TGTGCCAGCAGTTCCCCCGGGACAGGGGTAAACACCATATATTTT
CDR3 protein: CASSSPGTGVNTIYF

V gene: TRBV27
clone size: .
D gene: TRBD1
J gene: TRBJ1-1
CDR3 DNA: TGTGCCAGCAGATTATACAGGGGGCCGAACACTGAAGCTTTCTTT
CDR3 protein: CASRLYRGPNTEAFF

V gene: TRBV15
clone size: once
D gene: .
J gene: TRBJ1-3
CDR3 DNA: TGTGCCACCAGCAGAGTAACTGGAAACACCATATATTTT
CDR3 protein: CATSRVTGNTIYF